Shown below are 21 T cell receptor beta chains from a single sample sequenced in a study of PD-L1 blockade in urothelial cancer. As to time point: peripheral blood 6 weeks after treatment start. Data came from immunoSEQ multiplex PCR; TCRdb stores just in-frame clones and leaves some out. This table has 120,000 or so clones, approximately 85% appearing once. The sample consisted of PBMCs, taken around atezolizumab (anti-PD-L1) treatment. All receptors come from a man aged 45-65 years with urothelial cancer.

J is TRBJ1-2 and V is TRBV4-1, with a tentative D call TRBD1 (6 bases). This CDR3 is 17 amino acids long. With 1 base removed from V and 1 base from J, the gap between germline ends came to 16 bases. Germline CDR1 MGHRA, CDR2 YSYEKL. CDR3 region: CASSQGPRGGSNYGYTF. In DNA form, the CDR3 reads TGCGCCAGCAGCCAAGGCCCCAGGGGTGGGAGTAACTATGGCTACACCTTC.

V gene TRBV28 combines with J gene TRBJ2-7, with D maybe TRBD2 (6 bases). Per the germline V gene, CDR1 is MDHEN and CDR2 is SYDVKM. The CDR3 contains 15 residues. Trimming took 1 base from V and 2 from J, leaving 12 bases between them. CDR3 sequence (DNA): TGTGCCAGCAGTTTATTGTCGGGGGTACCCTACGAGCAGTACTTC. Its protein product is CASSLLSGVPYEQYF.

A single count supports this clone. The chain recombines TRBV7-8 with TRBJ2-4, with a possible D match to TRBD1 (5 bases). The CDR3 is made up of 11 amino acids. Germline V gives CDR1 SGHVS, CDR2 FQNEAQ. Trimming left V 1 base short and J 12 bases short, with 7 bases between. The CDR3 bases are TGTGCCAGCAGCTTAGGGGGCGCTCAGTACTTC. Encoded protein: CASSLGGAQYF.

This chain connects TRBV7-2 to TRBJ1-5; D remains unclear. CDR1 is SGHTA, CDR2 FQGNSA, per germline. V lost 1 base and J 2 bases, leaving 6 bases between the germline ends. The CDR3 runs to 14 residues. For the CDR3, the DNA is TGTGCCAGCAGCTTAGTCGGGGGCAATCAGCCCCAGCATTTT. Translated: CASSLVGGNQPQHF.

V gene TRBV6-1 combines with J gene TRBJ2-5, with 7 bases that match TRBD1. Germline CDR1 and CDR2: MNHNS and SASEGT. This CDR3 has 12 amino acids. V shed 6 bases and J 5 bases; nucleotides not matched to a gene: 3. The CDR3 here is CASRPTGETQYF. The CDR3 DNA reads as TGTGCCAGCAGACCGACAGGGGAGACCCAGTACTTC.

The chain employs TRBV28 and TRBJ1-3; D is ambiguous. Per the germline V gene, CDR1 is MDHEN and CDR2 is SYDVKM. V lost 6 bases and J lost 7, with 7 bases in between. The CDR3 totals 11 residues. This CDR3 reads CASSRLNTIYF. In nucleotides, the CDR3 is TGTGCCAGCAGCCGTCTGAACACCATATATTTT.

The chain combines TRBV2 with TRBJ2-3; 7 bases line up with TRBD2. The CDR3 sequence is 15 residues long. Germline V lookup: CDR1 SNHLY, CDR2 FYNNEI. After removal of 5 bases from V and 9 bases from J, the junction contained 14 bases not matched to a gene. The CDR3 DNA is TGTGCCAGCAGTCCGCGGGACTATAAGCCGGGAACGCAGTATTTT. As protein: CASSPRDYKPGTQYF.

The chain uses TRBV27 and TRBJ2-5; possible D gene TRBD1, 6 bases. This CDR3 spans 16 amino acids. Germline V gene lookup returns CDR1 MNHEY and CDR2 SMNVEV (reference sequence). Trimming shortened V by 3 bases and J by 5 bases, and 19 bases separated the two germline ends. The CDR3 bases are TGTGCCAGCAGTTTGGGTGGGGGCAGGGTCTGGGAGACCCAGTACTTC. Translated, it gives CASSLGGGRVWETQYF.

The rearrangement joins TRBV19 to TRBJ1-1; a weak D match, TRBD1 (6 bases). The CDR3 is 14 amino acids. The germline V gene encodes CDR1 LNHDA and CDR2 SQIVND (reference sequence). V was clipped by 6 bases and J by 1 base, with 12 bases between them. The chain's CDR3 is CASRTLGQNTEAFF. The CDR3 DNA sequence: TGTGCCAGTAGGACACTGGGACAGAACACTGAAGCTTTCTTT.

The chain uses TRBV6-5 and TRBJ1-2, with TRBD1 matching over 11 bases. Per germline, CDR1 MNHEY and CDR2 SVGAGI. The trim removed 5 bases at V and 8 bases at J, leaving 4 bases unmatched. The CDR3 runs to 13 residues. The CDR3 bases are TGTGCCAGCAGTGGACAGGGGGCGGGGGGCTACACCTTC. Translated: CASSGQGAGGYTF.

This clone was observed a single time. This chain links TRBV18 with TRBJ2-7; 8 bases are shared with TRBD1. This CDR3 has 14 residues. With V trimmed by 3 bases and J by 5 bases, 6 bases remained unmatched. Germline V gives CDR1 KGHSH, CDR2 LQKENI. CDR3 in DNA: TGTGCCAGCTCACCCGGGACAGGCCGGGACGAGCAGTACTTC. It yields the protein CASSPGTGRDEQYF.

The CDR3 reads CASSLAVSGGLNEQFF. In DNA, the CDR3 is TGTGCCAGCAGCTTGGCGGTTTCAGGGGGTCTCAATGAGCAGTTCTTC. The genes are TRBV5-8 and TRBJ2-1; 7 positions match TRBD1. Trimming cost V 0 bases and J 6 bases; bases outside gene matches: 9. The germline gives CDR1 SGHTS, CDR2 YDEGEE. The length of the CDR3 is 16 residues.

The V call is TRBV7-8, the J call TRBJ1-1; D possibly corresponds to TRBD1 (5 bases). V lost 5 bases, J lost 1 base, and 17 bases lay in between. This CDR3 is 16 amino acids long. Germline V gene data show CDR1 as SGHVS and CDR2 as FQNEAQ. The DNA for the CDR3 is TGTGCCAGCAGCCTCCGCGCGGCGGGGACGAACACTGAAGCTTTCTTT. Translation: CASSLRAAGTNTEAFF.

The chain employs TRBV27 and TRBJ2-2, with D unresolved. This CDR3 has 14 amino acids. Germline CDR1 MNHEY, CDR2 SMNVEV (reference sequence). V was clipped by 3 bases and J by 5 bases, with 10 bases between them. DNA of the CDR3: TGTGCCAGCAGTTTGAGGCAGCTTACCGGGGAGCTGTTTTTT. Encoded protein: CASSLRQLTGELFF.

In its sample, this clone was seen a few times. This chain links TRBV19 with TRBJ1-6; D is possibly TRBD1 (5 bases). V lost 3 bases and J 7 bases, leaving 7 bases between the germline ends. CDR1 is LNHDA and CDR2 is SQIVND in the germline V gene (reference sequence). The CDR3 spans 13 residues. The CDR3 loop is CASSMQGNSPLHF. CDR3 DNA: TGTGCCAGTAGTATGCAGGGAAATTCACCCCTCCACTTT.

The chain is built from TRBV27 and TRBJ1-1; 9 nucleotides match TRBD1. Germline V gene data show CDR1 as MNHEY and CDR2 as SMNVEV (reference sequence). The CDR3 runs to 15 residues. Trimming at V came to 4 bases and at J to 6 bases, leaving 9 bases not matched to a gene. CDR3 amino acids: CASSSYGQGMPEAFF. DNA of the CDR3: TGTGCCAGCAGTTCCTACGGACAGGGGATGCCTGAAGCTTTCTTT.

The chain recombines TRBV6-6 with TRBJ2-7; D is possibly TRBD1 (6 bases). Germline-derived CDR1 and CDR2 are MNHNY and SVGAGI (reference sequence). V was clipped by 6 bases and J by 6 bases, with 15 bases between them. The CDR3 is 13 amino acids. DNA of the CDR3: TGTGCCAGCAGGGCCCCGTGGGGGCCCGAGCAGTACTTC. Amino acid sequence: CASRAPWGPEQYF.

In DNA, the CDR3 is TGCGCCAGCAGCCACGACAGGGTGGGTGGTGGCTACACCTTC. Translated, it gives CASSHDRVGGGYTF. V is TRBV4-1 and J is TRBJ1-2, with 7 bases aligning to TRBD1. The CDR3 is 14 amino acids. V lost 3 bases to trimming and J lost 7 bases; unmatched junction nucleotides: 8. Germline V CDR1 and CDR2: MGHRA, YSYEKL.

This sequence joins TRBV7-3 and TRBJ1-1, with TRBD1 as a possible D gene (6 bases). The germline V and J ends were trimmed by 4 bases and 8 bases, with 14 bases remaining between them. The germline CDR1 and CDR2 sequences are SGHTA and FQGTGA. The CDR3 consists of 13 residues. The CDR3 spells CASSSLHREEAFF. DNA of the CDR3: TGTGCCAGCAGCTCACTTCACAGGGAGGAAGCTTTCTTT.

The V and J genes are TRBV10-1 and TRBJ2-7; D unclear. Germline CDR1 is WNHNN and CDR2 is SYGVQD (reference sequence). The CDR3 is 17 amino acids. Trimming removed 9 bases at V and 2 bases at J, with 26 bases between. The CDR3 DNA reads TGCGCCAGGAATGCCCGTCCTTCGCCCAGCGCTACCTACGAGCAGTACTTC. Its protein product is CARNARPSPSATYEQYF.

The chain combines TRBV7-6 with TRBJ2-5; 9 nucleotides line up with TRBD2. This CDR3 is built from 13 residues. The V and J ends lost 6 bases and 5 bases, in that order; junction bases with no gene match: 4. CDR1 and CDR2 from the germline V gene are SGHVS and FNYEAQ. Here the CDR3 DNA reads TGTGCCAGCAGGCTAGCGGGATCTGAGACCCAGTACTTC. This gives the protein CASRLAGSETQYF. The full variable domain, its missing parts supplied by reference TRBV7-6 and TRBJ2-5, is GAGVSQSPRYKVTKRGQDVALRCDPISGHVSLYWYRQALGQGPEFLTYFNYEAQQDKSGLPNDRFSAERPEGSISTLTIQRTEQRDSAMYRCASRLAGSETQYFGPGTRLLVL.